What follows describes a single T cell receptor beta chain. Its antigen is unidentified. Between the trimmed V and J ends, which lost 1 base and 0 bases, there was a span of 7 bases. The CDR3 is made up of 15 amino acids. CDR1 and CDR2 (germline): LGHNA, YNFKEQ. The sample originates from a study of T cell responses to AZD1222 COVID-19 vaccine. Study as a whole: Pooled samples include second doses given at about 4 or 12 weeks. The study's findings and limits: White British ancestry dominated among donors, who included more females, and clonal diversity was possibly underestimated. Vaccine-related CD4 TCRs covered spike, predominating at 160-218 and 743-854.

Assay: immunoSEQ multiplex PCR; the TCRdb copy retains only in-frame clones and omits some. Of 150,000 to 200,000 clones listed, 80% to 95% are singletons. V and J are TRBV4-2 and TRBJ2-1; no clear D. Sequenced here: peripheral blood, sampled on day 0 of AZD1222 vaccination. The source of this sequence is an adult in good health. CDR3 amino acids: CASSQALSSYNEQFF. The CDR3 DNA is TGTGCCAGCAGCCAAGCCCTGAGCTCCTACAATGAGCAGTTCTTC.